This entry is about one T cell receptor (beta chain). As yet, its antigen is unknown. The data belong to a study of glioma-infiltrating T cells. Per the germline V gene, CDR1 is LNHDA and CDR2 is SQIVND (reference sequence). The CDR3 loop spans 16 amino acids. Trimming took 0 bases from V and 6 from J, leaving 16 bases between them. Whole-study results and caveats: Very few CDR3 sequences were shared between tissue and blood. Tissue-blood divergence was below expectation in non-neoplastic patients, above in gliomas.

Using RNA template, CDR3s of TCR alpha and beta were amplified with iRepertoire arm-PCR. For one-step reverse transcription and amplification, 100-400 ng of tissue mRNA or PBMC total RNA was used. TCRdb re-derived calls from the multiplex PCR reads in MiXCR, one entry per CDR3 protein. The sample contains around 190,000 distinct CDR3 sequences, about 31% of which appear only once. Sequenced material: glioma tissue, nonneoplastic brain tissue, or PBMCs (not recorded which). This receptor was identified in a human donor with low-grade glioma or glioblastoma, undergoing nonglioma brain surgery, or in good health (not recorded which). V usage is TRBV19 and J usage is TRBJ2-3; D possibly corresponds to TRBD2 (5 bases). CDR3 sequence: CASSIELAAIVDTQYF. Written as DNA, the CDR3 is TGTGCCAGTAGTATAGAGCTAGCCGCGATCGTGGATACGCAGTATTTT.